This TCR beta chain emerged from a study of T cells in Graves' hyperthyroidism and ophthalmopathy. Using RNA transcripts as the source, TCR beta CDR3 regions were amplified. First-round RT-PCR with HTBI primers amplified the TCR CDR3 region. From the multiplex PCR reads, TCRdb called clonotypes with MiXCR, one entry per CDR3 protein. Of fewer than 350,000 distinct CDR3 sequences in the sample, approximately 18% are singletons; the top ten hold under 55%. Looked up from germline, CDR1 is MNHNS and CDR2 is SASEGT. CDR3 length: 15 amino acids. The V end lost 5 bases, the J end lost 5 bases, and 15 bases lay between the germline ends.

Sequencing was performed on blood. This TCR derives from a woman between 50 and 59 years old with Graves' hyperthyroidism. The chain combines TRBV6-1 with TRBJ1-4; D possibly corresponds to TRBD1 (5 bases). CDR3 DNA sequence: TGTGCCAGCAGTTTGGTCGGGACCGAAAATGAAAAACTGTTTTTT. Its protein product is CASSLVGTENEKLFF.